The source of this T cell receptor beta chain is a study of blood T cell repertoires in COVID-19. Assay used: immunoSEQ multiplex PCR; TCRdb lists only in-frame clones, some missing. The sample includes some 100,000 clones, 92% of them seen just once. This CDR3 is built from 16 residues. V shed 1 base and J shed 7 bases, with 16 bases lying between them. Germline CDR1 LGHDT, CDR2 YNNKEL (reference sequence). The sequencing sample was made of peripheral blood. The TCR was taken from a man in his 70s with acute or convalescent COVID-19. The chain uses TRBV3-1 (or the pseudogene TRBV3-2) and TRBJ1-4; possible D gene TRBD1, 5 bases. The CDR3 loop is CASSQGGGKLVEKLFF. For the CDR3, the DNA is TGTGCCAGCAGCCAAGGGGGGGGAAAACTCGTTGAAAAACTGTTTTTT.